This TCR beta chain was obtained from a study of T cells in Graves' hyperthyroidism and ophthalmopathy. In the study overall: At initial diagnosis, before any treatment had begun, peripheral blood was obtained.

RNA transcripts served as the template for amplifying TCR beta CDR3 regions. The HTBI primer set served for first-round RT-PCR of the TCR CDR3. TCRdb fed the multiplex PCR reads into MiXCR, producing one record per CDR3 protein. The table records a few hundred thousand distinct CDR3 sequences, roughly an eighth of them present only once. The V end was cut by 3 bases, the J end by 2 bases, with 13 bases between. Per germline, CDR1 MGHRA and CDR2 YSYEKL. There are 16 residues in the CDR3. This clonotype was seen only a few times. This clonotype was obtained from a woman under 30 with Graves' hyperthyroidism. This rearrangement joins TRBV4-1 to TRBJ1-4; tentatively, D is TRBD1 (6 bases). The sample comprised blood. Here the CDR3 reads CASSHPRTATNEKLFF. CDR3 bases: TGCGCCAGCAGCCATCCCCGGACAGCTACTAATGAAAAACTGTTTTTT.